The clone carrying this T cell receptor beta chain was seen a few times. Its antigen is currently unknown. This sample stems from a study of post-analysis software for immune sequencing data. Whole-study findings and limits: Comparison of patients with controls showed about 5 TRBV segments more frequent in patients, TRBV5-6, TRBV5-1 and TRBV20-1 among them. The authors found that F measure strongly co-clustered same-batch samples. When compared against controls, multiple sclerosis patients showed significantly lower normalized Chao1 diversity.

Carried by the TCR beta cDNA libraries were unique molecular identifiers. TCRdb reprocessed the PCR reads via MiXCR and lists one record per CDR3 protein. The table has roughly 700,000 distinct CDR3 sequences, about 27% seen once. V lost 1 base to trimming and J lost 14 bases; unmatched junction nucleotides: 13. The CDR3 covers 15 residues. Germline assignment: CDR1 SGHRS and CDR2 YFSETQ. This sequence originates from a girl under 18 with multiple sclerosis. Sequencing input: blood. This rearrangement joins TRBV5-1 to TRBJ2-4; 9 nucleotides line up with TRBD2. CDR3 DNA: TGCGCCAGCAGCTTGCTTGTAGCGGGGGAGACGGAAGAGTACTTC. Its protein is CASSLLVAGETEEYF.